The 5 T cell receptor beta chains listed next were all sequenced from one sample in a study of blood T cells in healthy people across ages. Together with a sample-barcoded 5' primer, a J-beta primer mix was included in a second PCR lasting 7 to 11 cycles. TCRdb re-called the 5' RACE reads through MiXCR, storing one row per CDR3 protein. The sample has around 1,600,000 distinct CDR3 sequences, 35% to 45% seen once. The specimen was blood. The receptors come from a young woman in good health.

This chain links TRBV29-1 with TRBJ1-2, with D perhaps matching TRBD1 (5 bases). Trimming left V 3 bases short and J 8 bases short, with 13 bases between. The V gene's germline CDR1 is SQVTM and CDR2 ANQGSEA. CDR3 length: 12 amino acids. CDR3 in amino acids: CSVDWQGGGYTF. For the CDR3, the DNA is TGCAGCGTTGATTGGCAGGGAGGAGGCTACACCTTC.

This chain links TRBV19 with TRBJ2-1; TRBD1 matches 7 bases. In germline, CDR1 is LNHDA, CDR2 SQIVND (reference sequence). The CDR3 consists of 13 residues. Unmatched junction bases numbered 7, after V lost 5 bases and J lost 9 bases. The CDR3 nucleotides read TGTGCCAGTAGTGACAGGGTGGGCAGTGAGCAGTTCTTC. The encoded protein is CASSDRVGSEQFF.

In its sample, this clonotype was seen a few times. A read error may be the cause here, since a much bigger clone is one base away. The chain recombines TRBV7-8 with TRBJ2-7, with a possible D match to TRBD1 (6 bases). The V and J ends lost 3 bases and 3 bases respectively, with 9 bases between them. The CDR3 is made up of 13 amino acids. CDR1 and CDR2 (germline): SGHVS, FQNEAQ. This CDR3 reads CASSFAGVYEQYF. The DNA for the CDR3 is TGTGCCAGCAGCTTCGCAGGGGTCTACGAGCAGTACTTC. The whole variable domain, remainder taken from reference TRBV7-8 and TRBJ2-7, is GAGVSQSPRYKVAKRGQDVALRCDPISGHVSLFWYQQALGQGPEFLTYFQNEAQLDKSGLPSDRFFAERPEGSVSTLKIQRTQQEDSAVYLCASSFAGVYEQYFGPGTRLTVT.

V and J are TRBV4-3 and TRBJ1-2, with D unclear. Germline V gives CDR1 LGHNA, CDR2 YSLEER. The length of the CDR3 is 14 residues. V lost 0 bases and J lost 4, with 9 bases in between. The CDR3 loop is CASSQDEETYGYTF. As DNA, the CDR3 is TGCGCCAGCAGCCAAGACGAGGAGACCTATGGCTACACCTTC.

The J gene is TRBJ1-2, the V gene TRBV2, with 10 nucleotides matching TRBD1. The CDR3 runs 13 residues. CDR1 and CDR2 (germline): SNHLY, FYNNEI. V was pared by 7 bases and J by 8 bases, with 7 bases of the junction left unmatched. The CDR3 sequence is CASNSGTGAGYTF. Here the CDR3 DNA reads TGTGCCAGCAATTCAGGGACAGGGGCCGGCTACACCTTC. Full variable domain (outside the CDR3, taken from reference TRBV2 and TRBJ1-2): EPEVTQTPSHQVTQMGQEVILRCVPISNHLYFYWYRQILGQKVEFLVSFYNNEISEKSEIFDDQFSVERPDGSNFTLKIRSTKLEDSAMYFCASNSGTGAGYTFGSGTRLTVV.